Here is one T cell receptor (beta chain) with its context. This beta chain came through as a stray read in a library set up for alpha chains, and its size says little. This specimen comes from a study of spatial heterogeneity in lung cancer. TCRdb independently ran MiXCR on the 5' RACE reads; one entry per CDR3 protein. The table lists around 6,000 distinct CDR3 sequences, around an eighth of them singletons. This CDR3 has 13 amino acids. With 2 bases removed from V and 7 bases from J, the gap between germline ends came to 8 bases. Germline CDR1 reads LNHDA; CDR2 reads SQIVND (reference sequence). Documented time point: sample taken at primary tumor resection.

The source is a human donor with early-stage non-small cell lung cancer. V usage is TRBV19 and J usage is TRBJ2-2; D gene ambiguous. Sequences were derived from lung tissue, sampled at surgery. CDR3 nucleotides: TGTGCCAGTAGTATAAGTGTGTACGGGGAGCTGTTTTTT. It is translated as CASSISVYGELFF.